The 5 T cell receptor beta chains below come from one sample, sequenced in a study of OX40 agonist ivuxolimab in advanced cancers. Assay used: immunoSEQ multiplex PCR; TCRdb lists only in-frame clones, some missing. The data contain over 50,000 clones, approximately 91% of them seen just once; the ten biggest clones take up around 1.5%. Sequences were derived from CD4+ or CD8+ T cells sorted from blood, sampled in a trial of the OX40 agonist ivuxolimab. The source of these receptors is an adult with an advanced solid tumor such as melanoma, head and neck, liver or kidney cancer.

This sequence joins TRBV2 and TRBJ1-6; D is unclear. Trimming left V 4 bases short and J 0 bases short, with 10 bases between. Germline-derived CDR1 and CDR2 are SNHLY and FYNNEI. This CDR3 region has 16 residues. The CDR3 nucleotides read TGTGCCAGCAGTGGCGTGGCGAGCTCCTATAATTCACCCCTCCACTTT. Its protein product is CASSGVASSYNSPLHF. The full variable domain, in which reference TRBV2 and TRBJ1-6 provide the parts outside the CDR3, is EPEVTQTPSHQVTQMGQEVILRCVPISNHLYFYWYRQILGQKVEFLVSFYNNEISEKSEIFDDQFSVERPDGSNFTLKIRSTKLEDSAMYFCASSGVASSYNSPLHFGNGTRLTVT.

The rearrangement links TRBV28 to TRBJ2-5; D is ambiguous. This CDR3 is built from 10 residues. With 5 bases removed from V and 2 bases from J, the gap between germline ends came to 0 bases. Germline values: CDR1 MDHEN, CDR2 SYDVKM. CDR3 sequence reads: CASSQETQYF. CDR3 nucleotides: TGTGCCAGCAGTCAAGAGACCCAGTACTTC.

The rearrangement links TRBV6-6 to TRBJ1-1, with no clear D. The CDR3 is 13 residues long. The V gene lost 6 bases and the J gene lost 1 base, with 9 bases spanning the gap. CDR1 MNHNY and CDR2 SVGAGI come from the germline V gene (reference sequence). CDR3 DNA: TGTGCCAGCAGAGCCGATAGGAACACTGAAGCTTTCTTT. Translation: CASRADRNTEAFF.

This clone turned up a few times. The V gene is TRBV10-2, the J gene TRBJ2-3, with unresolved D. This CDR3 is 12 amino acids long. In germline, CDR1 is WSHSY, CDR2 SAAADI. The germline V and J ends were trimmed by 2 bases and 5 bases, with 5 bases remaining between them. CDR3 loop: CASSERIDTQYF. CDR3 coding DNA: TGCGCCAGCAGTGAGAGAATAGATACGCAGTATTTT.

The V and J genes are TRBV6-1 and TRBJ2-2; D may correspond to TRBD1 or TRBD2 (6 bases each). The CDR3 extends over 13 amino acids. The V gene's germline CDR1 is MNHNS and CDR2 SASEGT. The V gene lost 8 bases and the J gene lost 4 bases, with 11 bases spanning the gap. The CDR3 region is CASGGTRTGELFF. Written as DNA, the CDR3 is TGTGCCAGCGGGGGGACACGCACCGGGGAGCTGTTTTTT.